This T cell receptor (beta chain) is from a study of preoperative IRX-2 immunotherapy in early breast cancer. Sequencing was performed with immunoSEQ multiplex PCR; in TCRdb, only in-frame clones are kept and a portion is missing. The profile covers 95,000 to 100,000 clones, with more than 80% appearing a single time and about 2.1% taken by the ten largest. The V gene lost 5 bases and the J gene lost 3 bases, with 14 bases spanning the gap. The CDR3 loop spans 14 amino acids. Germline assignment: CDR1 SGHRS and CDR2 YFSETQ. Noted treatment: preoperative locoregional IRX-2 cytokine immunotherapy. Samples came from a phase Ib trial of preoperative locoregional IRX-2 cytokine immunotherapy. This clone has a single count.

The sequence was collected from a human donor with breast cancer. The V call is TRBV5-1, the J call TRBJ1-1; D call uncertain. The sample was tumor tissue, taken after IRX-2 immunotherapy. DNA of the CDR3: TGCGCCAGCAGGGAGTCCATTATAGACACTGAAGCTTTCTTT. Translation: CASRESIIDTEAFF.